The present entry profiles one T cell receptor (beta chain) with its context. Which antigen it targets is not known. No per-base quality is available; no much larger clone lies one base away. This entry is derived from a study of control samples from healthy donors and cancer patients (dated by TCRdb to about 2020). Libraries were built with the immunoSEQ multiplex PCR assay. As stored in TCRdb, this immuneACCESS dataset retains in-frame rearrangements with V and J assigned. A fraction of the clones does not appear; measured against another copy, unresolved V genes explain less than half of the discrepancy, and the remainder lacks a known reason. This sample lists 80,000 or so clones; roughly 94% were detected once. Over 5% of the sample is in the top ten clones. Taken from cysteine to phenylalanine, the CDR3 has 15 residues. The CDR3 DNA has 45 bases and is translated from base 1. Germline trimming amounts to 5 bases on V and 3 bases on J, with 7 as the count of junction bases outside the gene matches. CDR1 and CDR2 were assigned from the germline V gene (reference sequence) as SSHAT and FNYEAQ.

In this chain, TRBV7-7 is recombined with TRBJ2-1; the junction holds 7 bases that match TRBD1. This receptor was taken from a middle-aged woman in good health. Input material: blood. In nucleotides, the sequence is TGTGCCAGCAGCCAGGGGGAGCGGTACTACAATGAGCAGTTCTTC. It is translated as CASSQGERYYNEQFF.